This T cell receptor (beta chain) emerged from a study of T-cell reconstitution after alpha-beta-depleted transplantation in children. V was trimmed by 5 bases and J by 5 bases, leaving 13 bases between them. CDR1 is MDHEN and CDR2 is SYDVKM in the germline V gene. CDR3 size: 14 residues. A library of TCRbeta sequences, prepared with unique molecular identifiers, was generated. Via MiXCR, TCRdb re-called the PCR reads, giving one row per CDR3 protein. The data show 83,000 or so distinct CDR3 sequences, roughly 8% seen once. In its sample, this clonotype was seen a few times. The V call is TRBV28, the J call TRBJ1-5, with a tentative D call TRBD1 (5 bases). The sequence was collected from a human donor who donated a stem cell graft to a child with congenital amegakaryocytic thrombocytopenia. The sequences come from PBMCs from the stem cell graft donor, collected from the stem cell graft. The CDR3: CASSVAGRDQPQHF. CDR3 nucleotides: TGTGCCAGCAGTGTCGCGGGACGGGATCAGCCCCAGCATTTT.